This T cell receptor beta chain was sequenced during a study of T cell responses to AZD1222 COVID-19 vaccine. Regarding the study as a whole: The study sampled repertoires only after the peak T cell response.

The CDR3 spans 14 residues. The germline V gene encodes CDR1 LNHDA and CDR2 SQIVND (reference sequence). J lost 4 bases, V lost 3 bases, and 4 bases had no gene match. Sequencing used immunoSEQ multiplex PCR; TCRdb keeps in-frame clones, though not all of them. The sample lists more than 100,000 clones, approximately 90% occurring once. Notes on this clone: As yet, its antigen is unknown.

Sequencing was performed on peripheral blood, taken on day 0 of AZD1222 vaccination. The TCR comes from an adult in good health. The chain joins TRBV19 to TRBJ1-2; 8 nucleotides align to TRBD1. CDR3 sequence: CASSIPGQGYGYTF. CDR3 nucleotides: TGTGCCAGTAGTATTCCCGGACAGGGCTATGGCTACACCTTC.